This T cell receptor beta chain was recorded in a study of response to subunit inactivated influenza vaccine. This clonotype was counted many times. The CDR3 sequence is 10 residues long. V gave up 6 bases and J gave up 5 bases, with 7 bases separating them. Germline V gene lookup returns CDR1 DFQATT and CDR2 SNEGSKA (reference sequence). MiXCR was run by TCRdb on the RT-PCR reads, yielding one entry per CDR3 protein. The table lists roughly 570,000 distinct CDR3 sequences, under 15% of them singletons. The starting material was PBMCs from blood, obtained 45 days after vaccination. The gene calls are TRBV20-1 and TRBJ1-2, with D uncertain. The receptor's source is a man aged 45-60 years who received an inactivated influenza vaccine. The CDR3 bases are TGCAGTGCCAGTCATTATGGCTACACCTTC. Translation: CSASHYGYTF.